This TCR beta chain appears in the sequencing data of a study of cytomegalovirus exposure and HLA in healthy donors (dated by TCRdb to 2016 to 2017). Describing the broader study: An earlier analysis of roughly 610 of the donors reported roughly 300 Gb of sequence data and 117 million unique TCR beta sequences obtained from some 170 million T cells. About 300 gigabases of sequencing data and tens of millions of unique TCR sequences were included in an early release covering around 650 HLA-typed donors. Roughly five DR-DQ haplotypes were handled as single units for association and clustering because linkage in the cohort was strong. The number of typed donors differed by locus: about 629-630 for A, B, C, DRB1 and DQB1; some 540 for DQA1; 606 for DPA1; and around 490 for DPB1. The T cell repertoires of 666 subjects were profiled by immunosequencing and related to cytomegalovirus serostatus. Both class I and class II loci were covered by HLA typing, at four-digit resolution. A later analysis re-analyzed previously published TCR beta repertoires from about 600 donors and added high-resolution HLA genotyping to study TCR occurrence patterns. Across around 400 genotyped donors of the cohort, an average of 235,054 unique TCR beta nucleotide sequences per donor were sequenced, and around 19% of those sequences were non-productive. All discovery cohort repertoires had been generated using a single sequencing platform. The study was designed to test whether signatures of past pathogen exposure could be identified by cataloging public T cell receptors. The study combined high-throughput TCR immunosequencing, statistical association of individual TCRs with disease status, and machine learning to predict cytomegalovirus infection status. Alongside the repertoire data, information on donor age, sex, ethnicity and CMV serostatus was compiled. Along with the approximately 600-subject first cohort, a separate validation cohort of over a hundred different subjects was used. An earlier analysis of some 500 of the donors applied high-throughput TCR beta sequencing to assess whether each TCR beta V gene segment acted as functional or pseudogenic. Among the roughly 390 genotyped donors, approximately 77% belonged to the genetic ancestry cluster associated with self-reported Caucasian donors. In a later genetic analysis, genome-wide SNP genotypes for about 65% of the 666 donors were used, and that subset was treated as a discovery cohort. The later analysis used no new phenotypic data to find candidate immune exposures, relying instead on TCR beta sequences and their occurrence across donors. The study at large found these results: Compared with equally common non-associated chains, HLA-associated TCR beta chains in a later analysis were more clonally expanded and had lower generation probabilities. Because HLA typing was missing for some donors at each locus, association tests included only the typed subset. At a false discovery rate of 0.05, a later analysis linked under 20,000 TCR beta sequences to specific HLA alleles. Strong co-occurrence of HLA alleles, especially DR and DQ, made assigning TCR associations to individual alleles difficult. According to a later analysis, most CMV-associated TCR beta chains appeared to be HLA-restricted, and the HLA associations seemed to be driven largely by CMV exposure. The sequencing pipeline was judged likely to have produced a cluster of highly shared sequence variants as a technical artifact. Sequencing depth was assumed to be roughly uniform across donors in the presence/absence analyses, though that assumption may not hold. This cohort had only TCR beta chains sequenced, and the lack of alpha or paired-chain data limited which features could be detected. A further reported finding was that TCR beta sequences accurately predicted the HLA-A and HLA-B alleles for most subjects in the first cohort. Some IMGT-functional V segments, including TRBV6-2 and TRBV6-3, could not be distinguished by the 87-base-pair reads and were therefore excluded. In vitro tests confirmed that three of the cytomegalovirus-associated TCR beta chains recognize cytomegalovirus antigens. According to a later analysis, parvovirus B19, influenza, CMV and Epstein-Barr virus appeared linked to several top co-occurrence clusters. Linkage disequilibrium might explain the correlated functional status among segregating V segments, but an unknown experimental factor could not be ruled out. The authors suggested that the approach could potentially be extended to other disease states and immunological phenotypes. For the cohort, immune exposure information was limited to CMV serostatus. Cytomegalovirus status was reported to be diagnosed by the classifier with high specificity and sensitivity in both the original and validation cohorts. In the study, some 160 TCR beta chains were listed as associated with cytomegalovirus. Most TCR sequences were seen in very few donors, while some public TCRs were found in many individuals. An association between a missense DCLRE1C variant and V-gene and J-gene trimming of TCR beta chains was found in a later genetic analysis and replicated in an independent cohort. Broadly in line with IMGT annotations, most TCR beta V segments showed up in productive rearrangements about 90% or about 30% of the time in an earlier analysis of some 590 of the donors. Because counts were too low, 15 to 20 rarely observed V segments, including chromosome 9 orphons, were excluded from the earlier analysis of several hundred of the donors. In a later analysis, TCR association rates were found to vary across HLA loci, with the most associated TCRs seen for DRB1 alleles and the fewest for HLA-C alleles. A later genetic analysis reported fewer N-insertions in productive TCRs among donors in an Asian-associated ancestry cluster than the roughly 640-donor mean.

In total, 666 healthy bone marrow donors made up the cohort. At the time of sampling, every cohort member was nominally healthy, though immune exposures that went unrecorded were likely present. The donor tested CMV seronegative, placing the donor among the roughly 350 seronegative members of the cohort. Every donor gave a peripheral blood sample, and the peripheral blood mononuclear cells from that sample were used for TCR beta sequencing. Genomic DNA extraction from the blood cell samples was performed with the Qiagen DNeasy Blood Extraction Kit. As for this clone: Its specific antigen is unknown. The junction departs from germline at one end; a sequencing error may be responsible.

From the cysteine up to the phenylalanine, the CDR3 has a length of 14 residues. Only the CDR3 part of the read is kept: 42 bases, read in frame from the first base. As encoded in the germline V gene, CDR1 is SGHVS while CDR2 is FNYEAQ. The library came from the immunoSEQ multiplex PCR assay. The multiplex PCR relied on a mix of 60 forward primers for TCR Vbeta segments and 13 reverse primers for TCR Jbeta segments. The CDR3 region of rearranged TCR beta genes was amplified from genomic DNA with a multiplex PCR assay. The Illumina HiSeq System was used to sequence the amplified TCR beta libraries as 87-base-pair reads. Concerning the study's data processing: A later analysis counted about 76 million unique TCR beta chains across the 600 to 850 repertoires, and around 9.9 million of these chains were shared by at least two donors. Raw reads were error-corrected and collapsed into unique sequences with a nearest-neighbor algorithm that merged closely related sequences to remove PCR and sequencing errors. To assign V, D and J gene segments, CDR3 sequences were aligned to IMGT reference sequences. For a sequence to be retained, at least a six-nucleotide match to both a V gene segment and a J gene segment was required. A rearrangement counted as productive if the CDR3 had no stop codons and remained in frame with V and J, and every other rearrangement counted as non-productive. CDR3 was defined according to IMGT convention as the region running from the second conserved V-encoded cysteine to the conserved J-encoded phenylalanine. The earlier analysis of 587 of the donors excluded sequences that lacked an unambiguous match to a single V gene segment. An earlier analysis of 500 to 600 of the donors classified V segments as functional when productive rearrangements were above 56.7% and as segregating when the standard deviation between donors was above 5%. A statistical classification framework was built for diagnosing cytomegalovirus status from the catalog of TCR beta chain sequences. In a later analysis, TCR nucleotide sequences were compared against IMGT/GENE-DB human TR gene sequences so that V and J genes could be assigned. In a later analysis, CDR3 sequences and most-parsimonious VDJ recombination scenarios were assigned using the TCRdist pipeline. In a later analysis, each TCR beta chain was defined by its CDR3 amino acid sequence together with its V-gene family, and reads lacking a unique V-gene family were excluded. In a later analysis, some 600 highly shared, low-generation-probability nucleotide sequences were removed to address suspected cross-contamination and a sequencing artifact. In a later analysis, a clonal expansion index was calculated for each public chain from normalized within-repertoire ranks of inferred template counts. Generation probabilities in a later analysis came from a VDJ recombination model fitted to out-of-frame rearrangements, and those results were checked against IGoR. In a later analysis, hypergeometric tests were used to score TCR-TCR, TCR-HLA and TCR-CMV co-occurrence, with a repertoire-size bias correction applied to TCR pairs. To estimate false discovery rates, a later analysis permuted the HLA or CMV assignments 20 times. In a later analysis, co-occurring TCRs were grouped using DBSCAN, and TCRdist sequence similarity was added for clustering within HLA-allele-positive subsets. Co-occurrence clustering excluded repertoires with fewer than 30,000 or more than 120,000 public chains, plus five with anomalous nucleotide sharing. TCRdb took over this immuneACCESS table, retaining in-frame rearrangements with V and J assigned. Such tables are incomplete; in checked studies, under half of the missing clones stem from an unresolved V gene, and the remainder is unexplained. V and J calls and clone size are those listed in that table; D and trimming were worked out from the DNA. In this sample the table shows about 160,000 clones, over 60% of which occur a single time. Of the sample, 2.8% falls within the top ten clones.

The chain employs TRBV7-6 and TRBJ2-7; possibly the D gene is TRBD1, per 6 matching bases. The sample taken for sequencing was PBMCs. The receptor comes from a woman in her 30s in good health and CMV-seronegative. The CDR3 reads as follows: CASSQTVVGGEQYF. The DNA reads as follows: TGTGCTAGCAGCCAGACAGTGGTAGGGGGCGAGCAGTACTTC. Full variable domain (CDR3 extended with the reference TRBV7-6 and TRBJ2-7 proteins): GAGVSQSPRYKVTKRGQDVALRCDPISGHVSLYWYRQALGQGPEFLTYFNYEAQQDKSGLPNDRFSAERPEGSISTLTIQRTEQRDSAMYRCASSQTVVGGEQYFGPGTRLTVT.